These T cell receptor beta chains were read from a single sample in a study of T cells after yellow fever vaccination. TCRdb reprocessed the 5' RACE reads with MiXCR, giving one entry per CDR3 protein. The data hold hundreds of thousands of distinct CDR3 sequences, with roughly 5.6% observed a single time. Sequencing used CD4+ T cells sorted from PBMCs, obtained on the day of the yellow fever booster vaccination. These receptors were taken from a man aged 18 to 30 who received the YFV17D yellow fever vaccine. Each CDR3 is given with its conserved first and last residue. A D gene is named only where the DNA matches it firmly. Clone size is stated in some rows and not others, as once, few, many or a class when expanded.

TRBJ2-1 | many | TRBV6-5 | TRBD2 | CASRPSGGMYNEQFF | TGTGCCAGCAGGCCTAGCGGGGGGATGTACAATGAGCAGTTCTTC
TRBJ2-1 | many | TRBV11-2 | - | CASSRRIPPGDEQFF | TGTGCCAGCAGCCGTAGAATACCCCCCGGGGATGAGCAGTTCTTC
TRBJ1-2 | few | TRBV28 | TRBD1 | CASSPTTRDRGGHGYTF | TGTGCCAGCAGTCCGACGACCCGGGACAGGGGGGGGCATGGCTACACCTTC
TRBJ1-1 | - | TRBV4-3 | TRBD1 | CASSQGIPGQRFMNTEAFF | TGCGCCAGCAGCCAAGGCATACCGGGACAGAGATTTATGAACACTGAAGCTTTCTTT
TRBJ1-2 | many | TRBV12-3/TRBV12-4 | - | CASSLGPGYTF | TGTGCCAGCAGTTTGGGCCCTGGCTACACCTTC
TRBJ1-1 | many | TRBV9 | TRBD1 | CASSAVDRGWTEAFF | TGTGCCAGCAGCGCCGTCGACAGGGGTTGGACTGAAGCTTTCTTT
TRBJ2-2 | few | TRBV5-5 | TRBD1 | CASSLVDRETGELFF | TGTGCCAGCAGCTTGGTGGACAGGGAGACCGGGGAGCTGTTTTTT
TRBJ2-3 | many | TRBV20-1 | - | CSARDPKAGTDTQYF | TGCAGTGCTAGAGACCCCAAAGCGGGCACAGATACGCAGTATTTT
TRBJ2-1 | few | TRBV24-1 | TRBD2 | CATSDPLRGDNNEQFF | TGTGCCACCAGTGACCCCTTACGGGGGGATAACAATGAGCAGTTCTTC
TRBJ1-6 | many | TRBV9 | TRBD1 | CASSVGPDRVGSPLHF | TGTGCCAGCAGCGTAGGCCCCGACAGGGTTGGCTCACCCCTCCACTTT
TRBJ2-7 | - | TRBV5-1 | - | CASSLPTAGYYEQYF | TGCGCCAGCAGCTTGCCTACGGCAGGGTACTACGAGCAGTACTTC
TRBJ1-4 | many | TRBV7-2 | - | CASSLAAGRAEKLFF | TGTGCCAGCAGCTTAGCGGCAGGGCGGGCCGAAAAACTGTTTTTT
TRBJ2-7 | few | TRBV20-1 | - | CSASRGRGPTYEQYF | TGCAGTGCTAGTAGGGGGCGGGGTCCCACCTACGAGCAGTACTTC
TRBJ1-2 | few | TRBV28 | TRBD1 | CASSAAGQASSGYTF | TGTGCCAGCAGCGCCGCCGGACAGGCCAGCAGCGGCTACACCTTC
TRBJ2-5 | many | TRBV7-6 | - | CASSSRIWGTQETQYF | TGTGCCAGCAGCTCCCGGATCTGGGGCACACAAGAGACCCAGTACTTC
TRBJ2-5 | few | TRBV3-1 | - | CASSQMREETQYF | TGTGCCAGCAGCCAAATGAGGGAAGAGACCCAGTACTTC
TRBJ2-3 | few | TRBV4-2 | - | CASRQDKGVSPPDTQYF | TGTGCCAGCAGACAAGATAAAGGGGTCTCCCCCCCAGATACGCAGTATTTT